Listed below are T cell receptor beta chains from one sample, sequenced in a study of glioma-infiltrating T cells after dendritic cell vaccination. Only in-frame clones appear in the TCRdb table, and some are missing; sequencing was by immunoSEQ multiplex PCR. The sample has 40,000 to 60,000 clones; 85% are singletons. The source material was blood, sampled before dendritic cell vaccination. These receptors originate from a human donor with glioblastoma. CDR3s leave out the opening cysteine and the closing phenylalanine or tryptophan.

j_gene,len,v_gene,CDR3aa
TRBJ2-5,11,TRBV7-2,ASCRGHKETQY
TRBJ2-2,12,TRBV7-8,ASSLRGGTGELF
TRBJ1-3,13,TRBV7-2,ASSPPNSGGNTIY
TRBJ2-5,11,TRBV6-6,AGNRQNQETQY
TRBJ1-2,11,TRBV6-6,ASSSGRNYGYT
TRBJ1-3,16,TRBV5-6,ASSLVEDRGWSGNTIY
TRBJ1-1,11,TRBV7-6,ASSLGGGTEAF
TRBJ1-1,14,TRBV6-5,ASSYGGRTMNTEAF
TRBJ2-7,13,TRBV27,ASSSGTGFGYEQY
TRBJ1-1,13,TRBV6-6,ASSYSVPRNTEAF
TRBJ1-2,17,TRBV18,ASSPAGGRGPESRYGYT
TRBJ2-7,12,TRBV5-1,ASSFGGTSYEQY
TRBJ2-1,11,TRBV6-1,AGLAGGRNEQF
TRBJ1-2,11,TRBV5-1,ASSLGGEPGYT
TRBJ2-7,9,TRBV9,ASSVVSEQY
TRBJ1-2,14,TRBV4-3,ASSQAKTVTNYGYT
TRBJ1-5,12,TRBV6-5,ASRSTGTTQPQH
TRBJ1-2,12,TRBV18,ASSPGQARYGYT
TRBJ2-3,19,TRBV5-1,ASSSSVRIGAAVSSTDTQY
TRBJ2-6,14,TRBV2,ASTQREGAGANVLT
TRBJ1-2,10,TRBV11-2,ASSPQSDGYT
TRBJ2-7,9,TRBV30,AGTSGVEQY
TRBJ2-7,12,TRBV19,ASTAGVGVGEQY
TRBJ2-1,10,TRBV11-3,ASSMTGPEQF
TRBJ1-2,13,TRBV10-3,AISESGTEYYGYT
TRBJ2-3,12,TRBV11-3,ASSPIDRPDTQY
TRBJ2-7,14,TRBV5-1,ATKIATGTAAYEQY
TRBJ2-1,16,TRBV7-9,ASSRAGTSGDFNYEQF
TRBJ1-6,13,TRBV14,ASSQASGSNSPLH
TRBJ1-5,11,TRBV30,AWSRTGQGPQH
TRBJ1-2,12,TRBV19,ASSMGADVYGYT
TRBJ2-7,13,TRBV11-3,ASSLESGGEYEQY
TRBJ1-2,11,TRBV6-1,ASRTGLDYGYT
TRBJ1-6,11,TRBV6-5,ASSGGKRSPLH
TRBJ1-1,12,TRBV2,ASSRLVTNTEAF
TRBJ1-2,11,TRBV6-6,ASTPDRMGGYT
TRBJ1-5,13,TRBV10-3,AISESGAGNQPQH
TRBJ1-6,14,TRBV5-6,ASSRFGQGQVSPLH
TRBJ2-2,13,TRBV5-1,ASSSAGVNTGELF
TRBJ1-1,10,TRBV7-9,ASDRRNTEAF
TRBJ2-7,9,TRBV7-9,ASSQRYEQY
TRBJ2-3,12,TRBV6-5,ASRRGGSTDTQY
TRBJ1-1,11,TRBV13,ASSLGWRSSAF
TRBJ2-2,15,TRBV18,ASSRLSGRVNTGELF
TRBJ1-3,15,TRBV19,ASSIARQARSGNTIY
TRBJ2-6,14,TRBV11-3,ASSFGQGSGANVLT
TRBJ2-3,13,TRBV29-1,SVLDRPAFTDTQY
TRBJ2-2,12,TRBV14,ASSQVQNTGELF
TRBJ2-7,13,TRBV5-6,ASSLDRILPYEQY
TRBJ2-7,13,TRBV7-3,ASSTGLANSYEQY
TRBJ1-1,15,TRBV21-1,ASSKPQGASRWTEAF
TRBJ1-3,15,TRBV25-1,ASSEGLDWSSGNTIY
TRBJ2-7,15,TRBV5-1,ASSFTIAGERSYEQY
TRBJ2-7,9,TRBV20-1,SARGGYEQY
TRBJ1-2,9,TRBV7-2,ASSLQYGYT